This T cell receptor beta chain was identified during a study of human T cells and chemical hapten exposure. Indicated time point: pre-sensitization, week 0. Treatment defined: therapeutic diphenylcyclopropenone sensitization with weekly scalp DPC. Staff drew blood before applying each patch test. TCRdb called the RACE reads again in MiXCR, with one record for every CDR3 protein. The table has more than 250,000 distinct CDR3 sequences, about 9% seen once. This clonotype was observed a handful of times. The CDR3 extends over 13 amino acids. V lost 7 bases and J 7 bases, leaving 14 bases between the germline ends.

This chain uses TRBV12-3 or TRBV12-4 with TRBJ1-5, with a possible D match to TRBD1 (5 bases). This clonotype was obtained from a woman aged 40 to 50 with alopecia areata. Some clones in this sample may be carry-over from other donors' samples. The sample consisted of whole blood, taken in connection with sensitization to the hapten diphenylcyclopropenone (DPC). The CDR3 region has the DNA TGTGCCAGCACCCAGGGTGAAGGGCAGCCCCAGCATTTT. Translating it yields CASTQGEGQPQHF.